The entry below describes one T cell receptor beta chain. The data were obtained in a study of blood T cell repertoires in COVID-19. Sequencing was performed with immunoSEQ multiplex PCR; in TCRdb, only in-frame clones are kept and a portion is missing. The repertoire includes 100,000 to 150,000 clones, 70% to 85% of them detected once, and about 15% sits in the top ten. Germline CDR1 reads SGHRS; CDR2 reads YFSETQ. Trimming removed 0 bases from V and 1 base from J; junction bases left unmatched: 6. This CDR3 has 18 residues. The source of this sequence is a woman in her 50s with acute or convalescent COVID-19. Sequencing was performed on peripheral blood. The rearrangement uses TRBV5-1 and TRBJ2-7; 14 bases fit TRBD2. The CDR3 here is CASSLERLAGGKSYEQYF. CDR3 bases: TGCGCCAGCAGCTTGGAAAGACTAGCGGGGGGGAAATCCTACGAGCAGTACTTC.